This TCR beta chain was observed in a study of post-analysis software for immune sequencing data. Study summary: Disease courses included relapsing-remitting, secondary progressive and progressive-relapsing multiple sclerosis. General study points: The study found TRBV5-6, TRBV5-1 and TRBV20-1 among roughly 5 TRBV segments more frequent in patients than controls. Controls' normalized Chao1 diversity significantly exceeded that of multiple sclerosis patients. Strong same-batch co-clustering of samples appeared with F measure clustering.

CDR3 length equals 13 residues. Germline CDR1 and CDR2: SGHTA and FQGTGA. Trimming removed 2 bases at V and 4 bases at J, with 8 bases between. TCR beta libraries were prepared from cDNA with unique molecular identifiers. Once roughly 0.85 to 11 million T cells were used, hundreds of thousands of cDNA molecules resulted. TCRdb re-called the PCR reads with MiXCR, one entry per CDR3 protein. The data hold 700,000 to 800,000 distinct CDR3 sequences, with 25% to 30% observed a single time. This clonotype was seen more than once but under ten times. Its antigen is as yet unknown. This chain joins TRBV7-3 and TRBJ2-5; D is ambiguous. Sequences were obtained from blood. The TCR originated in a girl aged 5-17 years with multiple sclerosis. This CDR3 is CASSLGTGETQYF. The CDR3 nucleotides read TGTGCCAGCAGCTTAGGAACGGGAGAGACCCAGTACTTC.